This TCR beta chain originates from a study of cytomegalovirus exposure and HLA in healthy donors. Study background: Genotyping of roughly 400 donors showed that roughly 83% belonged to the Caucasian-associated ancestry cluster.

Note on this clone: The antigen remains unidentified.

This CDR3 comprises 20 residues. The V gene end was trimmed by 0 bases and the J gene end by 0 bases; junction bases not matched to a gene: 14. Germline V gene lookup returns CDR1 MGHRA and CDR2 YSYEKL. Overall study findings and caveats: The majority of CMV-associated TCR beta chains were reported as apparently HLA-restricted in a later analysis. Later work showed greater clonal expansion in HLA-associated TCR beta chains than in equally common others. Roughly even sequencing depth across donors was the assumption behind the presence/absence analyses.

The PCR used 60 Vbeta and 13 Jbeta primers. TCRdb's copy holds only in-frame clones and misses some; the assay was immunoSEQ multiplex PCR. Found here are roughly 170,000 clones, about 80% of them singletons; the top ten hold about 4.9%. The chain links TRBV4-1 to TRBJ1-3; 7 bases map to TRBD1. This clonotype was sampled from a man aged 18 to 29 in good health and CMV-seronegative. Sequences were obtained from PBMCs. The CDR3 DNA reads TGCGCCAGCAGCCAAGACCCCGGCGTGGGACAGACCAGCTCTGGAAACACCATATATTTT. Its translation is CASSQDPGVGQTSSGNTIYF.